This T cell receptor (beta chain) was retrieved from a study of T cell changes during pregnancy in multiple sclerosis. The method was immunoSEQ multiplex PCR; TCRdb's version includes in-frame clones alone and lacks a portion of them. The repertoire includes 35,000 to 40,000 clones, 92% of them detected once, and roughly 0.72% sits in the top ten. The CDR3 is 12 residues long. Trimming shortened V by 6 bases and J by 4 bases, and 7 bases separated the two germline ends. Germline assignment: CDR1 MDHEN and CDR2 SYDVKM. The chain links TRBV28 to TRBJ1-5; maybe TRBD1 (5 bases). The receptor was isolated from a female donor with multiple sclerosis, enrolled in a pregnancy study. The specimen comprised CD4+ T cells from peripheral blood mononuclear cells, sampled in the third trimester of pregnancy. CDR3 in amino acids: CASRQGNQPQHF. The CDR3 region has the DNA TGTGCCAGCAGGCAGGGAAATCAGCCCCAGCATTTT.